A selection of T cell receptor beta chains follows, all from one sample in a study of response to subunit inactivated influenza vaccine. TCRdb reprocessed the RT-PCR reads with MiXCR, giving one entry per CDR3 protein. The sample shows 560,000 or so distinct CDR3 sequences, 6.5% to 8% of them seen only once. This sample comprised PBMCs from blood, obtained about 23 months after vaccination. These receptors were obtained from a man aged 50 to 69 who received an inactivated influenza vaccine. CDR3s include the opening cysteine and the closing phenylalanine or tryptophan. D genes are given only for firm matches. The size entry is marked missing in some rows and otherwise reads once, few, many or a size class.

size	D	J	V	DNA	CDR3
once	TRBD2	TRBJ2-1	TRBV30	TGTGCCTGGAAGAGGTGGCGGGAGCCCAACAATGAGCAGTTCTTC	CAWKRWREPNNEQFF
few	TRBD1	TRBJ1-2	TRBV5-5	TGTGCCAGCAGCTTTGGGACAGGCATTAACTATGGCTACACCTTC	CASSFGTGINYGYTF
many	TRBD1	TRBJ2-3	TRBV29-1	TGCAGCGTTGAGTGGCGGGACAGGACAGATACGCAGTATTTT	CSVEWRDRTDTQYF
NA	NA	TRBJ1-1	TRBV29-1	TGCAGCGTGACGAAAAGACAGGCGAACACTGAAGCTTTCTTT	CSVTKRQANTEAFF
few	TRBD1	TRBJ1-5	TRBV20-1	TGCAGTGCTAGAGGGGACAGTCTCAATCAGCCCCAGCATTTT	CSARGDSLNQPQHF
many	NA	TRBJ1-1	TRBV5-5	TGTGCCAGCAGCTTGGTAGGGGCGAACACTGAAGCTTTCTTT	CASSLVGANTEAFF
many	NA	TRBJ1-5	TRBV20-1	TGCAGTGCTGGCCCGGGGGCCGTTCAGCCCCAGCATTTT	CSAGPGAVQPQHF
many	NA	TRBJ2-7	TRBV5-1	TGCGCCAGCAGCTCAACATTGGGGGGCCCCTACGAGCAGTACTTC	CASSSTLGGPYEQYF
many	NA	TRBJ1-5	TRBV12-3/TRBV12-4	TGTGCCAGCAGCCGAGCTCCAGGGAATAGCAATCAGCCCCAGCATTTT	CASSRAPGNSNQPQHF
many	NA	TRBJ2-1	TRBV20-1	TGCAGTGCCACAAAACCTGGGAGGAATGAGCAGTTCTTC	CSATKPGRNEQFF
NA	TRBD2	TRBJ2-1	TRBV20-1	TGCAGTGCTACTAGCGGGAGTGTAGGCAATGAGCAGTTCTTC	CSATSGSVGNEQFF
few	NA	TRBJ2-6	TRBV24-1	TGTGCCACCAGTTCACCCCTCTCTGGGGCCAACGTCCTGACTTTC	CATSSPLSGANVLTF
many	NA	TRBJ2-7	TRBV27	TGTGCCAGCAAATGGGACGCGGGGTCGAACTACGAGCAGTACTTC	CASKWDAGSNYEQYF
NA	NA	TRBJ2-2	TRBV5-8	TGTGCCAGCAGCCGAGGGTTGCTCTCCTGGGAGCTGTTTTTT	CASSRGLLSWELFF
many	NA	TRBJ2-1	TRBV7-2	TGTGCCAGCAGCTTTGCGGAGGCCCGATACAATGAGCAGTTCTTC	CASSFAEARYNEQFF
NA	NA	TRBJ1-5	TRBV20-1	TGCAGTGCTAGAGGGGTGGGCAATCAGCCCCAGCATTTT	CSARGVGNQPQHF
few	NA	TRBJ1-2	TRBV20-1	TGCAGTGCTAGAGATCTTTATGGCTATGGCTACACCTTC	CSARDLYGYGYTF
few	TRBD1	TRBJ2-1	TRBV6-2/TRBV6-3	TGTGCCAGCAACCCTAGGGCCAGGGGGCTCTTTTACAATGAGCAGTTCTTC	CASNPRARGLFYNEQFF
few	TRBD2	TRBJ2-7	TRBV5-1	TGCGCCAGCAGGTACGGGGGGGGCGAGCAGTACTTC	CASRYGGGEQYF
NA	NA	TRBJ1-6	TRBV10-1	TGCGCCAGCAGGGGGAATTCACCCCTCCACTTT	CASRGNSPLHF
NA	NA	TRBJ2-7	TRBV6-5	TGTGCCAGCAGTTACTCGGGCAGGACGCAGTACTTC	CASSYSGRTQYF
many	NA	TRBJ1-1	TRBV7-2	TGTGCCAGCAGCTTAGCGTCGGCGAGCACTGAAGCTTTCTTT	CASSLASASTEAFF
few	TRBD2	TRBJ2-1	TRBV12-3/TRBV12-4	TGTGCCAGCAGTACCTGGACTAGCGGGAACAATGAGCAGTTCTTC	CASSTWTSGNNEQFF
few	NA	TRBJ1-1	TRBV6-5	TGTGCCAGCAGTTATGCAGAAATGAACACTGAAGCTTTCTTT	CASSYAEMNTEAFF
many	NA	TRBJ1-2	TRBV6-5	TGTGCCAGCAGTTACTCGGCCGGAGCTAACTATGGCTACACCTTC	CASSYSAGANYGYTF
NA	TRBD1	TRBJ2-1	TRBV7-6	TGTGCCAGCAGCTCCCCCCTCTCGGACAGGGGGATTGAGCAGTTCTTC	CASSSPLSDRGIEQFF
NA	TRBD2	TRBJ2-5	TRBV7-7	TGTGCTAGCAGCTCCCTGGCGGGGGGGTACCAAGAGACCCAGTACTTC	CASSSLAGGYQETQYF
NA	TRBD2	TRBJ2-2	TRBV18	TGTGCCAGCTCACCACGGGGACTAGCGGGAGGAACGAACACCGGGGAGCTGTTTTTT	CASSPRGLAGGTNTGELFF
many	NA	TRBJ2-3	TRBV13	TGTGCCAGCAGCTTAGGCGGCCAAGATACGCAGTATTTT	CASSLGGQDTQYF
NA	NA	TRBJ1-1	TRBV7-9	TGTGCCAGCAGACAAGACTCGGGGACTGAAGCTTTCTTT	CASRQDSGTEAFF
many	NA	TRBJ1-5	TRBV20-1	TGCAGTGCTCTCCCGGGACCCGGCAATCAGCCCCAGCATTTT	CSALPGPGNQPQHF
NA	NA	TRBJ1-1	TRBV11-1	TGTGCCAGCCGGGGGGAGATCGCTGAAGCTTTCTTT	CASRGEIAEAFF
few	NA	TRBJ2-7	TRBV6-5	TGTGCCAGCAGTTACCGACCAGGGGTAGCCTACGAGCAGTACTTC	CASSYRPGVAYEQYF
few	NA	TRBJ2-4	TRBV18	TGTGCCAGCTCACCGGCAGGGCGGAAAGCCATTCAGTACTTC	CASSPAGRKAIQYF
few	TRBD1	TRBJ1-5	TRBV18	TGTGCCAGCTCACCCGGGACAGGGCAATGGCAGCCCCAGCATTTT	CASSPGTGQWQPQHF
few	TRBD1	TRBJ1-2	TRBV12-3/TRBV12-4	TGTGCCAGCAGCCTTACCGGGACAGGGTTTGATGGCTACACCTTC	CASSLTGTGFDGYTF
few	NA	TRBJ1-1	TRBV6-2/TRBV6-3	TGTGCCAGCTGGGAGGTGGGACAATTCGCTGAAGCTTTCTTT	CASWEVGQFAEAFF
few	TRBD2	TRBJ2-7	TRBV28	TGTGCCAGCCTCCCGGGCGGGCTAGCGGATCCCTACGAGCAGTACTTC	CASLPGGLADPYEQYF
many	TRBD1	TRBJ1-2	TRBV3-1	TGTGCCAGCAGCCCGACAGGGGCCATGAACTATGGCTACACCTTC	CASSPTGAMNYGYTF
many	NA	TRBJ1-3	TRBV7-8	TGTGCCAGCACTCCGGGACACCACTCTGGAAACACCATATATTTT	CASTPGHHSGNTIYF
NA	TRBD1	TRBJ2-7	TRBV4-1	TGCGCCAGCAGCCAAGATGGAGAGGGGGCGAGGAACGAGCAGTACTTC	CASSQDGEGARNEQYF
NA	NA	TRBJ1-1	TRBV3-1	TGTGCCAGCAGCCAGATGGGGGGGAACACTGAAGCTTTCTTT	CASSQMGGNTEAFF
few	NA	TRBJ2-3	TRBV29-1	TGCAGCGTAGCTAAGGGACAACACACAGATACGCAGTATTTT	CSVAKGQHTDTQYF
few	NA	TRBJ2-7	TRBV6-1	TGTGCCAGCAGTGCGGGCAGGGAGAGGTCCAACGAGCAGTACTTC	CASSAGRERSNEQYF
NA	NA	TRBJ2-3	TRBV20-1	TGCAGTGCTCGCGCGACGACAGACCGCACAGATACGCAGTATTTT	CSARATTDRTDTQYF
many	TRBD2	TRBJ2-1	TRBV20-1	TGCAGTGCACGAGCGGGAGGGTTTGAGCAGTTCTTC	CSARAGGFEQFF
NA	TRBD2	TRBJ2-3	TRBV29-1	TGCAGCGTAATACTAGCGGGGGGCCAAGCAGATACGCAGTATTTT	CSVILAGGQADTQYF
many	NA	TRBJ2-3	TRBV24-1	TGTGCCACCAGTGATTTGGGTGGGAAGAAAACAGGGAGTTCGGCAGATACGCAGTATTTT	CATSDLGGKKTGSSADTQYF
many	TRBD2	TRBJ2-1	TRBV7-9	TGTGCCAGCAGCTCGGGACTAGCGGATGGGTTCTTC	CASSSGLADGFF
NA	NA	TRBJ2-7	TRBV12-3/TRBV12-4	TGTGCCAGCAGCCCTGCATGGGGCGACTACGAGCAGTACTTC	CASSPAWGDYEQYF
NA	TRBD1	TRBJ1-5	TRBV20-1	TGCAGTGCGGGACAGAGCAATCAGCCCCAGCATTTT	CSAGQSNQPQHF
many	TRBD1	TRBJ2-7	TRBV18	TGTGCCAGCTCGAACCAAGGGACAGGGGCCTACGAGCAGTACTTC	CASSNQGTGAYEQYF
many	NA	TRBJ1-6	TRBV3-1	TGTGCCAGCAGCTCCCGACAGGCAGGTTCACCCCTCCACTTT	CASSSRQAGSPLHF
NA	TRBD2	TRBJ2-1	TRBV5-1	TGCGCCAGCAGCTTGGCCTCTAGCGGGCAGACCTACAATGAGCAGTTCTTC	CASSLASSGQTYNEQFF